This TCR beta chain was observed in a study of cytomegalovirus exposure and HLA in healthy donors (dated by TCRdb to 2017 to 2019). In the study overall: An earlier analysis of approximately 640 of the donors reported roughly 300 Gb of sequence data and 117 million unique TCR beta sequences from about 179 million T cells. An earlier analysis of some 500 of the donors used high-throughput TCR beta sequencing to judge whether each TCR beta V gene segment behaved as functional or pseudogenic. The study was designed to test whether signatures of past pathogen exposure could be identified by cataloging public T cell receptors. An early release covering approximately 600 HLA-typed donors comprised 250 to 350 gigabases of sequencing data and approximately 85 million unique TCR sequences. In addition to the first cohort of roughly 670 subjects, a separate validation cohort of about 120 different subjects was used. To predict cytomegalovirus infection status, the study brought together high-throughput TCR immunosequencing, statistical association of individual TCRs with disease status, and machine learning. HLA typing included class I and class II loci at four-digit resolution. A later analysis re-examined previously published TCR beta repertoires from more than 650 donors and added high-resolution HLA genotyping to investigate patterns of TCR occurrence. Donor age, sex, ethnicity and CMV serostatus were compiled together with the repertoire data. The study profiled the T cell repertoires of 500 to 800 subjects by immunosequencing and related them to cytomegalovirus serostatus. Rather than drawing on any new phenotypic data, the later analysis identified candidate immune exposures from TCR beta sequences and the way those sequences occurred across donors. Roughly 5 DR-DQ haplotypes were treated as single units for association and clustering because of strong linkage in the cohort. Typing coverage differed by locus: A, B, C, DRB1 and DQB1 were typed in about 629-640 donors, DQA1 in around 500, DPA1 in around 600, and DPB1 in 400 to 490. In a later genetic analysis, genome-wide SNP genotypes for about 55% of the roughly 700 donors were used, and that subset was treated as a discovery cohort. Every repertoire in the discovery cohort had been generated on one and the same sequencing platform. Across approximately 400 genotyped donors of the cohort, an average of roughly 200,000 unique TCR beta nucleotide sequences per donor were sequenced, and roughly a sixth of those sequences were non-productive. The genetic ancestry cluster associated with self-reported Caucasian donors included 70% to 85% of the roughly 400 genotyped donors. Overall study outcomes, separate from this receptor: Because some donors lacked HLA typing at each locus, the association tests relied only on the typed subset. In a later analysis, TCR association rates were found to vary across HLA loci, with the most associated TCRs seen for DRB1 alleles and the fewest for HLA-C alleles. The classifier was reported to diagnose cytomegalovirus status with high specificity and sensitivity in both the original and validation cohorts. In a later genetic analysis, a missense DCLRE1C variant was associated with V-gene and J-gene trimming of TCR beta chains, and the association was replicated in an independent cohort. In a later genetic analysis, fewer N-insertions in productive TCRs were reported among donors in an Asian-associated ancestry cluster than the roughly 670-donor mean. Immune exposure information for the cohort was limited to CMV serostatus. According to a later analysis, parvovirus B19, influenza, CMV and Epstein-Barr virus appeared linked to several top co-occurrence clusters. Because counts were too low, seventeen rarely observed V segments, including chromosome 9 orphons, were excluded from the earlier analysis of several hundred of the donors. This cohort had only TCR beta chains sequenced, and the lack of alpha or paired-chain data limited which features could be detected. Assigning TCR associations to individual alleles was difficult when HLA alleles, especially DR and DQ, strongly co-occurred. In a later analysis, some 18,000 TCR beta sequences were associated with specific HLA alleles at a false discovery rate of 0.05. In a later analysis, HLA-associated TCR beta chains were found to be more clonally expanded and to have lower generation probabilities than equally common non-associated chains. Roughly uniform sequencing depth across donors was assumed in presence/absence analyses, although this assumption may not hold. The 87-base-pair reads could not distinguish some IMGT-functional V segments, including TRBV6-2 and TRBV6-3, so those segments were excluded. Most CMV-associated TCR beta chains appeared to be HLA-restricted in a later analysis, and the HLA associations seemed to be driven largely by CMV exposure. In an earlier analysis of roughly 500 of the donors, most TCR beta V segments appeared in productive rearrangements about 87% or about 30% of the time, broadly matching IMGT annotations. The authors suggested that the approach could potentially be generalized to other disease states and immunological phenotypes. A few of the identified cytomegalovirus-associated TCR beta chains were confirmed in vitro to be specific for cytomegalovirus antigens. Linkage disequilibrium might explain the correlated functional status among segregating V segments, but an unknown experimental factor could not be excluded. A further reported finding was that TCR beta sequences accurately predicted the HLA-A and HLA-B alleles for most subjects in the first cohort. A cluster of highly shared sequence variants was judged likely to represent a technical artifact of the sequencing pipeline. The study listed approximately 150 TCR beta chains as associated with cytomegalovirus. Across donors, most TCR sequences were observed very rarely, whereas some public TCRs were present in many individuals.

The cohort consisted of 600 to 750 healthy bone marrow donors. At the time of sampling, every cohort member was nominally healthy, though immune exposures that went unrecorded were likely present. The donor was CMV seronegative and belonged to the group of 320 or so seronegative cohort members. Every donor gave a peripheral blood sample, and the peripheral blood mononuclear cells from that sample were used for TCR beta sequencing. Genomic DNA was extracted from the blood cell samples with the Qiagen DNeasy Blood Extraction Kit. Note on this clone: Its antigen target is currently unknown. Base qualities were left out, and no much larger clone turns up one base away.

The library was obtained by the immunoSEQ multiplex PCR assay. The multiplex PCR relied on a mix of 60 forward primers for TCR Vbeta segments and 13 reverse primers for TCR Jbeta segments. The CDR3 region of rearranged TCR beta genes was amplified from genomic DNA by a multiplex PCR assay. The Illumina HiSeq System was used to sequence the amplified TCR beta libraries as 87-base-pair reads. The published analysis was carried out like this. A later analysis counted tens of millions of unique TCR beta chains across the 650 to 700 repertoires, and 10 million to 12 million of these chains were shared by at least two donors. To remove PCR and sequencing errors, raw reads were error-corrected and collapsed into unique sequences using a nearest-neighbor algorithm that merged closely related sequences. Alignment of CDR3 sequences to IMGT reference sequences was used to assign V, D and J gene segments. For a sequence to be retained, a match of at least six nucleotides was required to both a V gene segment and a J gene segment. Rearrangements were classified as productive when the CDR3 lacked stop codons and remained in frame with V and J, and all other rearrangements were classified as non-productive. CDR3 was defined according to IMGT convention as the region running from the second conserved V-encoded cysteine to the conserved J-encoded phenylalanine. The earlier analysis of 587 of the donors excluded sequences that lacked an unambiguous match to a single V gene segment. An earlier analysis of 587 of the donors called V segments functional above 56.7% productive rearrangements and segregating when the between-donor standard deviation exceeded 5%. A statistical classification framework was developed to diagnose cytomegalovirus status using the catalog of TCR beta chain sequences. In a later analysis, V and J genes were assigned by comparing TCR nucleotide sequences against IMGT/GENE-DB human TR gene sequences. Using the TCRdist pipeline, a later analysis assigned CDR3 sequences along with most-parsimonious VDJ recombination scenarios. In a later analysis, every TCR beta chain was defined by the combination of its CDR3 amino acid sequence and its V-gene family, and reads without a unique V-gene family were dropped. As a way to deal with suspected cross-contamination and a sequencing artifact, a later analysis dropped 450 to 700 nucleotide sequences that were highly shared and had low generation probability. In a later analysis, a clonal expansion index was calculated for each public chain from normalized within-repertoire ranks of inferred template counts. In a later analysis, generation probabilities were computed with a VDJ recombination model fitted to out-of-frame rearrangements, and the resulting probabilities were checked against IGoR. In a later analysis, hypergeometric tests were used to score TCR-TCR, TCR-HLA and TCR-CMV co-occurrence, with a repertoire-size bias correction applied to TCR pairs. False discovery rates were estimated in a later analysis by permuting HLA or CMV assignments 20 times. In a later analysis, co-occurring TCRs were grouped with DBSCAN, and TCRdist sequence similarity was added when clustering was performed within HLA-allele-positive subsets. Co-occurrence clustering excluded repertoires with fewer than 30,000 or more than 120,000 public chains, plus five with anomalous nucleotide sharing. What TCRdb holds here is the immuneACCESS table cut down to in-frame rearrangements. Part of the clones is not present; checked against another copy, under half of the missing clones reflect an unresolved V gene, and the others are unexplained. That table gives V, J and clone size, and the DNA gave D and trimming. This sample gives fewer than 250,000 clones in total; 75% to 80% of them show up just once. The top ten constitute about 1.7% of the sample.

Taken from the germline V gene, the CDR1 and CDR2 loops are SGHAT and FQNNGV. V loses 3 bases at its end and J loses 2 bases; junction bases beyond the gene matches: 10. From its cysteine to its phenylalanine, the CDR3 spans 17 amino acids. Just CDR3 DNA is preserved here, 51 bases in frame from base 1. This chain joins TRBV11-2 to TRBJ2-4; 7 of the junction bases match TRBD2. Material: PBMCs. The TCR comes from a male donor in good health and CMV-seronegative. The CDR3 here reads CASSLGGLIFTKNIQYF. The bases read TGTGCCAGCAGCTTGGGGGGACTAATTTTTACCAAAAACATTCAGTACTTC.